This section outlines one TCR beta chain sequence together with its context. This entry is derived from a study of neurological immune-mediated disorders. The CDR3 covers 15 residues. Looked up from germline, CDR1 is MGHRA and CDR2 is YSYEKL. The ends were cut back, 5 bases at V and 4 bases at J, with 17 bases in the middle. It was by 5'RACE with 10-nucleotide random UMIs that the cDNA was made. Over 190 million TCR-beta sequences from 15-18 subjects were obtained in each sequencing run. TCRdb processed the 5' RACE reads anew with MiXCR; each CDR3 protein has one entry. The table includes tens of thousands of distinct CDR3 sequences, 24% detected once. Indicated time point: technical triplicate 2. The unsorted libraries were prepared from 2 million PBMCs (stored at -80 C).

V usage is TRBV4-1 and J usage is TRBJ1-1; a possible D gene is TRBD1 (5 bases). The TCR originated in a man aged 60 to 75 with HTLV-1-associated myelopathy (HAM/TSP). The sequencing input was PBMCs. CDR3 region: CASSGGGPGSTEAFF. The CDR3 nucleotides read TGCGCCAGCAGCGGTGGGGGTCCGGGAAGCACTGAAGCTTTCTTT.